This record concerns one TCR beta chain sequence. What it binds is unknown. This specimen comes from a study of cytomegalovirus exposure and HLA in healthy donors. On the study more broadly: Drawn from HLA-typed donors, 65 million to 100 million unique TCRs were held in an early data release.

13 Jbeta primers and 60 Vbeta primers were used for the PCR. TCRdb's copy holds only in-frame clones and misses some; the assay was immunoSEQ multiplex PCR. The sample lists tens of thousands of clones, 65% to 80% occurring once. V was clipped by 6 bases and J by 1 base, with 12 bases between them. CDR3 size: 14 residues. CDR1 is MNHEY and CDR2 is SVGAGI in the germline V gene. At sampling all donors were nominally healthy, likely with unrecorded immune exposures. Findings and caveats of the study: Analysis performed later showed TCR beta chains linked to HLA being more clonally expanded than equally common others. The study designated roughly 150 TCR beta chains cytomegalovirus-associated.

This TCR was sampled from a woman in her twenties or thirties in good health and CMV-seronegative. This rearrangement joins TRBV6-5 to TRBJ1-1; D might be TRBD1 (6 bases). Specimen: PBMCs. The CDR3 sequence is CASRTGHPNTEAFF. The CDR3 DNA reads as TGTGCCAGCAGGACGGGACACCCGAACACTGAAGCTTTCTTT.